This TCR beta chain was captured by sequencing in a study of CD8+ T cells in alopecia areata. This clone was found a few times. As yet, its antigen is unknown. V lost 2 bases and J 1 base, leaving 12 bases between the germline ends. Germline V lookup: CDR1 SQVTM, CDR2 ANQGSEA. The CDR3 runs 15 residues. Treatment indicated: oral pan-JAK inhibitor, 5-10 mg twice daily. Once RNA had been extracted, it was reverse transcribed into cDNA to act as the sequencing template. This table comes from immunoSEQ multiplex PCR, and its TCRdb copy is limited to in-frame clones, with some not included. The table lists approximately 170,000 clones, more than 55% of them singletons. Study-level points and caveats: Patients shared TCRs less clearly than mice did, possibly owing to HLA. Among the 100 top clones, expanded CD8+ clones, like scalp clonality, were significantly decreased by tofacitinib. Greater clonality was observed in lesional scalp samples, especially alopecia totalis/universalis, versus normal scalp.

This clonotype was sampled from a human donor with alopecia areata. The rearrangement joins TRBV29-1 to TRBJ2-1, with TRBD2 as a possible D gene (5 bases). Sequenced here: CD4+ T cells sorted from blood, sampled at week 4, from a patient treated with tofacitinib. The DNA of the CDR3 is TGCAGCGTTGAAAGGCTAGCCACTTCCTACAATGAGCAGTTCTTC. Its protein is CSVERLATSYNEQFF.